This T cell receptor beta chain was captured by sequencing in a study of Tregs in tolerant kidney transplant recipients. The table came from immunoSEQ multiplex PCR; TCRdb's copy has only in-frame clones and leaves some out. The profile covers over 60,000 clones, with 85% to 90% appearing a single time and roughly 0.4% taken by the ten largest. CDR3 size: 17 residues. Germline lookup yields CDR1 MDHEN and CDR2 SYDVKM. Between the trimmed V and J ends, which lost 2 bases and 0 bases, there was a span of 11 bases. The chain couples TRBV28 to TRBJ2-6, with D possibly TRBD2 on 5 matching bases. Sequenced here: CD4+ T cells from blood, sampled before the transplant. The source of this sequence is a human donor who received a combined kidney and bone marrow transplant. CDR3 sequence reads: CASSLNEGNSGANVLTF. The CDR3 DNA reads as TGTGCCAGCAGTTTAAATGAGGGAAACTCTGGGGCCAACGTCCTGACTTTC.